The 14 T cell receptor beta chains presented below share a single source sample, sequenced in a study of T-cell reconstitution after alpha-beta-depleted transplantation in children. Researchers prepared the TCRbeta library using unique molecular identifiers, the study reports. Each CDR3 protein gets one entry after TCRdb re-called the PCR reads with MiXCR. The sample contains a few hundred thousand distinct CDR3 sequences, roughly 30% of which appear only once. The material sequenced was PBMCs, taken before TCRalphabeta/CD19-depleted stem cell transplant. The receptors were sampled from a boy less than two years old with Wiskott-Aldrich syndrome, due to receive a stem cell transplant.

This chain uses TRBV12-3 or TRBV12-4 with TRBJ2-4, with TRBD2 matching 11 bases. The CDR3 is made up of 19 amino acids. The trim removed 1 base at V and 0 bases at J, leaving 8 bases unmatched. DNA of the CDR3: TGTGCCAGCAGTTTAGTAGCGGGAGGGCCCAGATCAGCCAAAAACATTCAGTACTTC. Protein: CASSLVAGGPRSAKNIQYF.

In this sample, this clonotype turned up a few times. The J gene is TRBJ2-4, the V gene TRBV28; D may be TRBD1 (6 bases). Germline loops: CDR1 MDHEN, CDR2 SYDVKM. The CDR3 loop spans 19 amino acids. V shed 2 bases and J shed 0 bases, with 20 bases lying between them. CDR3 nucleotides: TGTGCCAGCAGTTTACTCAGGGGATCGGGATCCCTAGCCAAAAACATTCAGTACTTC. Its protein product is CASSLLRGSGSLAKNIQYF.

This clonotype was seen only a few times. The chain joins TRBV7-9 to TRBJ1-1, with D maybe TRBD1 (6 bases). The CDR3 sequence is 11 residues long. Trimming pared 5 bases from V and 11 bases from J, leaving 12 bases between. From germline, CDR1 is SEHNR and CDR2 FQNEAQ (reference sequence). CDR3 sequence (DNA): TGTGCCAGCAGCCCATACAGGGAGGCTTTCTTT. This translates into CASSPYREAFF.

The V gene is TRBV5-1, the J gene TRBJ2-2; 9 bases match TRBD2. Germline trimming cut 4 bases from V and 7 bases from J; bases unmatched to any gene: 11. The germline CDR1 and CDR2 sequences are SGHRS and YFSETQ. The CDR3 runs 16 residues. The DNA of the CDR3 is TGCGCCAGCAGCGAAAGATCTAGCGGGATCGGCGGGGAGCTGTTTTTT. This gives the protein CASSERSSGIGGELFF. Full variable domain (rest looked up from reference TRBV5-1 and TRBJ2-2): KAGVTQTPRYLIKTRGQQVTLSCSPISGHRSVSWYQQTPGQGLQFLFEYFSETQRNKGNFPGRFSGRQFSNSRSEMNVSTLELGDSALYLCASSERSSGIGGELFFGEGSRLTVL.

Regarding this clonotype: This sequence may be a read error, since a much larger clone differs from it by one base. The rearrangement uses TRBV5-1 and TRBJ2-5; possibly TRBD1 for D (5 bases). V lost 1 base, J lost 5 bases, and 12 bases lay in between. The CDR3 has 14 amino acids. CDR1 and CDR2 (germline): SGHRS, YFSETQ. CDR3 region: CASSLTGFHETQYF. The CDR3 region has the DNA TGCGCCAGCAGCTTGACAGGTTTCCACGAGACCCAGTACTTC.

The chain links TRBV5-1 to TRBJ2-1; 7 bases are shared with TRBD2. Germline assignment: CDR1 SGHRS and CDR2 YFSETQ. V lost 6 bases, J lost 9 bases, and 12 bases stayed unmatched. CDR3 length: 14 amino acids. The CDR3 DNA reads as TGCGCCAGCAAGGATAGCGGGTGGTTAGGTGAGCAGTTCTTC. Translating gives CASKDSGWLGEQFF.

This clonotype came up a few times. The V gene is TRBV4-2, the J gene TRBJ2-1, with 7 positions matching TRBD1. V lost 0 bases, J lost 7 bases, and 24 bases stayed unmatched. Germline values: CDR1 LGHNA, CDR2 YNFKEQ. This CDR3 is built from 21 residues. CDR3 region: CASSQDWGTAHRAIWRNEQFF. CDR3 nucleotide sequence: TGTGCCAGCAGCCAAGATTGGGGGACAGCCCACAGGGCAATTTGGAGGAATGAGCAGTTCTTC.

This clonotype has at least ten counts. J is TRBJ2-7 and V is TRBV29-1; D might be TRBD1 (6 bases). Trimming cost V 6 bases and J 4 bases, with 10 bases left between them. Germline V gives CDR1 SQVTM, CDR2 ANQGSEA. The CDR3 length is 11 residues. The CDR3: CSVETGYEQYF. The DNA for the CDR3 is TGCAGCGTAGAGACAGGATACGAGCAGTACTTC.

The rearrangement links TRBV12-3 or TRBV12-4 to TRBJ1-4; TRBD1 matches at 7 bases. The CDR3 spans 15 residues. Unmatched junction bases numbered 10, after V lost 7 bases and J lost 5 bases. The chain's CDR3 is CASTPRGQKNEKLFF. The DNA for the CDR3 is TGTGCCAGCACCCCTCGGGGACAGAAGAATGAAAAACTGTTTTTT.

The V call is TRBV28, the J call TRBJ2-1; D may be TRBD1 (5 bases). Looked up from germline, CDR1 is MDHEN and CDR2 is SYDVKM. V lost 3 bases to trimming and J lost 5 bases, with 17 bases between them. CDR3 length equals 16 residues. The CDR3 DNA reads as TGTGCCAGCAGTTTGCACGGGCAGGGTCGGCACAATGAGCAGTTCTTC. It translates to CASSLHGQGRHNEQFF.

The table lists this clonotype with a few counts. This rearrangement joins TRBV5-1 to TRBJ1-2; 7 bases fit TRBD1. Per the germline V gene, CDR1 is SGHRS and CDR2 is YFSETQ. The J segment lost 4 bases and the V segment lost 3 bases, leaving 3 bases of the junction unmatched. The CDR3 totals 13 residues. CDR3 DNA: TGCGCCAGCAGCTGGGGGACAGCCTATGGCTACACCTTC. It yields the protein CASSWGTAYGYTF.

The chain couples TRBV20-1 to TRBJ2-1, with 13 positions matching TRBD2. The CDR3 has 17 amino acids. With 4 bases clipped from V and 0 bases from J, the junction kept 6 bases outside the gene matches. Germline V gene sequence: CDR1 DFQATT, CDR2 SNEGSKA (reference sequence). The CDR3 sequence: CSAKGLAGVYSYNEQFF. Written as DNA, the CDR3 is TGCAGTGCTAAAGGACTAGCGGGAGTCTACTCCTACAATGAGCAGTTCTTC.

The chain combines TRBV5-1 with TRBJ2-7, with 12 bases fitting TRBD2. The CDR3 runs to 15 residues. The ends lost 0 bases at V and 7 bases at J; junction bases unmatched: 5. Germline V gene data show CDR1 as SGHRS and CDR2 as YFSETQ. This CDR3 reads CASSLGTSGAWEQYF. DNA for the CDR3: TGCGCCAGCAGCTTGGGGACTAGCGGGGCTTGGGAGCAGTACTTC.

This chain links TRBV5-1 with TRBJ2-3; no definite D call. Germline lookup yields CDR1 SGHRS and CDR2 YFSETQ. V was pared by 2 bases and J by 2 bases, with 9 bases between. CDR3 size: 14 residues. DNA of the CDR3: TGCGCCAGCAGCTTCGCCCAGGACACAGATACGCAGTATTTT. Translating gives CASSFAQDTDTQYF. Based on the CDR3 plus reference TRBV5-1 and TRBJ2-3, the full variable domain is KAGVTQTPRYLIKTRGQQVTLSCSPISGHRSVSWYQQTPGQGLQFLFEYFSETQRNKGNFPGRFSGRQFSNSRSEMNVSTLELGDSALYLCASSFAQDTDTQYFGPGTRLTVL.